This T cell receptor (beta chain) was observed in a study of OX40 agonist ivuxolimab in advanced cancers. Assay used: immunoSEQ multiplex PCR; TCRdb lists only in-frame clones, some missing. The repertoire has 65,000 or so clones, 88% of them found once; the top ten carry more than 5%. CDR3 length: 16 residues. V was cut by 5 bases and J by 0 bases, with 14 bases left in between. Germline-derived CDR1 and CDR2 are SGHVS and FNYEAQ. The sample consisted of CD4+ or CD8+ T cells sorted from blood, taken in a trial of the OX40 agonist ivuxolimab. The TCR originated in an adult with an advanced solid tumor such as melanoma, head and neck, liver or kidney cancer. V gene TRBV7-6 combines with J gene TRBJ1-3; D unclear. DNA of the CDR3: TGTGCCAGCAGCCAAGGTGGCGGAAACTCTGGAAACACCATATATTTT. It is translated as CASSQGGGNSGNTIYF.